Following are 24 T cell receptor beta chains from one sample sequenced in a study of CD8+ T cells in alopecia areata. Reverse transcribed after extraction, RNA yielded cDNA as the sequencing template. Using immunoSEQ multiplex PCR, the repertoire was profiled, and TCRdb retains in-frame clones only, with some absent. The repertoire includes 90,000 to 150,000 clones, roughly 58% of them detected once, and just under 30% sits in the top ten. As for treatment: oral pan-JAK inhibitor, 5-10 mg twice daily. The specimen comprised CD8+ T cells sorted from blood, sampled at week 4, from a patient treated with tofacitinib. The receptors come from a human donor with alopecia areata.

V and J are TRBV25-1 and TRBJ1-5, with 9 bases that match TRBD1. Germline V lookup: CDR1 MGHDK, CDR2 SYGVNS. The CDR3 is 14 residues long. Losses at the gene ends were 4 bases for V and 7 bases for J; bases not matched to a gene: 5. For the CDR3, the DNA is TGTGCCAGCAGTGCCCGACAGGGGGACCAGCCCCAGCATTTT. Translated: CASSARQGDQPQHF.

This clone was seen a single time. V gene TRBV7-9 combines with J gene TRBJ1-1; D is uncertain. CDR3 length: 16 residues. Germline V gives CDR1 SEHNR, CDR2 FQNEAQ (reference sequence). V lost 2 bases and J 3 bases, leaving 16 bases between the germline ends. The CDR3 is CASSLLSSGVHTEAFF. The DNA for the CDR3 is TGTGCCAGCAGCTTACTCTCTTCTGGGGTTCACACTGAAGCTTTCTTT.

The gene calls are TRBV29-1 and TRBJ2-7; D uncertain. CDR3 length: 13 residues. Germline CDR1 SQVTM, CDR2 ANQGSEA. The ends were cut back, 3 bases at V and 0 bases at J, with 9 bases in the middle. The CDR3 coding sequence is TGCAGCGTTGAGGATTCAAACTCCTACGAGCAGTACTTC. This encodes CSVEDSNSYEQYF.

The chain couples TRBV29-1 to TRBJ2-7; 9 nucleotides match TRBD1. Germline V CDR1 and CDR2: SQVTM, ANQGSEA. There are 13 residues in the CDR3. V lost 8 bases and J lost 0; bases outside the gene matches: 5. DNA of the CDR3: TGCAGCTTCCGGGGACAGGGCTCCTACGAGCAGTACTTC. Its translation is CSFRGQGSYEQYF.

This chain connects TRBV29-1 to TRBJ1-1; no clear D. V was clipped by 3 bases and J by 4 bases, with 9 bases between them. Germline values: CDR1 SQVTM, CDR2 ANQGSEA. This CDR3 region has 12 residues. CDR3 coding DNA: TGCAGCGTTGAGGCATGGAGCACTGAAGCTTTCTTT. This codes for CSVEAWSTEAFF.

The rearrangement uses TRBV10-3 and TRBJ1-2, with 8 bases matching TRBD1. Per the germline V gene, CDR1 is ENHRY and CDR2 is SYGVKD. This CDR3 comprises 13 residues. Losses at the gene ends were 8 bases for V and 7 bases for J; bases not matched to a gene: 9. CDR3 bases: TGTGCCATCTTCGCGACAGGGGACAGTGGCTACACCTTC. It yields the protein CAIFATGDSGYTF.

CDR3 in amino acids: CASANLDTSTDTQYF. The CDR3 region has the DNA TGTGCCAGCGCAAACCTCGACACTAGCACAGATACGCAGTATTTT. The rearrangement uses TRBV27 and TRBJ2-3; D is unclear. CDR1 is MNHEY and CDR2 is SMNVEV in the germline V gene (reference sequence). The CDR3 length is 15 residues. Trimming shortened V by 8 bases and J by 0 bases, and 15 bases separated the two germline ends.

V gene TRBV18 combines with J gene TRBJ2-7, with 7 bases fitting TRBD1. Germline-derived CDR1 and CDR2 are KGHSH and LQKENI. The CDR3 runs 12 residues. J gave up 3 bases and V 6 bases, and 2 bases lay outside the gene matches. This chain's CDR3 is CASSRDSYEQYF. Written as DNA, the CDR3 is TGTGCCAGCTCCCGGGACAGCTACGAGCAGTACTTC.

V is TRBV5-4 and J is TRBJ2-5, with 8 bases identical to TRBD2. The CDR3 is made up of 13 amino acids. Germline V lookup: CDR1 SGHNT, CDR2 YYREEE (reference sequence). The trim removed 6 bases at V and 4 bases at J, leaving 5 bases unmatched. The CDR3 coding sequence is TGTGCCAGCAAAAGCGGGGGAGGAGAGACCCAGTACTTC. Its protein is CASKSGGGETQYF.

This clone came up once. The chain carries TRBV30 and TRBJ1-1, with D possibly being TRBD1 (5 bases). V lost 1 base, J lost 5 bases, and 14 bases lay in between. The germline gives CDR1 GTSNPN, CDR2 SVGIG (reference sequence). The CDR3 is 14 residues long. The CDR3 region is CAWSALIQATEAFF. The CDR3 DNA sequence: TGTGCCTGGAGTGCTCTAATACAGGCGACTGAAGCTTTCTTT.

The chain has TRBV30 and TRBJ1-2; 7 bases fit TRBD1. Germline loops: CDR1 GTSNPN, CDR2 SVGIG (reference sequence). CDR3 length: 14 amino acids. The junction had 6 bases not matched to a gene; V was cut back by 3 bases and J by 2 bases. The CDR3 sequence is CAWRTDRKNYGYTF. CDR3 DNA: TGTGCCTGGAGGACGGACAGGAAGAACTATGGCTACACCTTC.

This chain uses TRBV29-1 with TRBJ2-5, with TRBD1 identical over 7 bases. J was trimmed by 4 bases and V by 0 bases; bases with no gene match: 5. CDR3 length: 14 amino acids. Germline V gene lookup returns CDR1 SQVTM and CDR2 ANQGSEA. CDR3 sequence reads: CSVEDLNRGETQYF. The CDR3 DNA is TGCAGCGTTGAAGATTTGAACAGGGGAGAGACCCAGTACTTC.

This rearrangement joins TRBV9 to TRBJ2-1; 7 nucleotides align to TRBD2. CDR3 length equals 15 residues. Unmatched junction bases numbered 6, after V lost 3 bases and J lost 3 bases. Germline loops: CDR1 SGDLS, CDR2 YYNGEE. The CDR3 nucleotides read TGTGCCAGCAGCGAAGGCGGGGGATTCTACAATGAGCAGTTCTTC. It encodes CASSEGGGFYNEQFF.

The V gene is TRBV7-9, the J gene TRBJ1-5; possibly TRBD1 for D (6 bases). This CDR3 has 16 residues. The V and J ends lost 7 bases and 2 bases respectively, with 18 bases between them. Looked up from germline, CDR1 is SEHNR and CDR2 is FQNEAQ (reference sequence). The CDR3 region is CASTGSDRPGNQPQHF. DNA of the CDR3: TGTGCCAGCACGGGCTCCGACAGGCCGGGCAATCAGCCCCAGCATTTT.

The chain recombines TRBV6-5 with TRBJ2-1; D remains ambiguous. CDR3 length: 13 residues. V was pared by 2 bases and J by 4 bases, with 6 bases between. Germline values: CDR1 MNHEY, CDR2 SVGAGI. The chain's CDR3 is CASSYRDYNEQFF. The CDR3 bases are TGTGCCAGCAGTTACAGGGATTACAATGAGCAGTTCTTC.

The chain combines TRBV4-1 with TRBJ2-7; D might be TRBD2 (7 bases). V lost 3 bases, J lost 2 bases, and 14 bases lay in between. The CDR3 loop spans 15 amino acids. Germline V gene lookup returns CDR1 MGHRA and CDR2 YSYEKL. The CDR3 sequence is CASSHQDGGPYEQYF. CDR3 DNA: TGCGCCAGCAGCCATCAAGACGGGGGGCCCTACGAGCAGTACTTC.

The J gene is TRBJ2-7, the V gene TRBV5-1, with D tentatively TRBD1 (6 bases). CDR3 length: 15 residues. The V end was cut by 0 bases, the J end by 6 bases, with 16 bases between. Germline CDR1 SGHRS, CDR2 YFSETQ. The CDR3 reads CASSLGYRDWGEQYF. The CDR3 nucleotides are TGCGCCAGCAGCTTGGGCTACAGGGATTGGGGCGAGCAGTACTTC.

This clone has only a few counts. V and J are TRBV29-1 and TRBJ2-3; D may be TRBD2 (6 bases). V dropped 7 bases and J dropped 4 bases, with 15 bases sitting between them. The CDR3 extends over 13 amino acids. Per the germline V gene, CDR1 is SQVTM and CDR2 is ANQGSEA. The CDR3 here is CSALPGLSDTQYF. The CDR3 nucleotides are TGCAGCGCCCTACCGGGACTGTCAGATACGCAGTATTTT.

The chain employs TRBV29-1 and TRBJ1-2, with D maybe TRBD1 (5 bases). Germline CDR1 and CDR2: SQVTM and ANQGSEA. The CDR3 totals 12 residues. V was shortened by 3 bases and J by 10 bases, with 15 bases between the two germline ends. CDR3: CSVEGDEDLYTF. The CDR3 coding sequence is TGCAGCGTTGAGGGGGATGAGGACCTCTACACCTTC.

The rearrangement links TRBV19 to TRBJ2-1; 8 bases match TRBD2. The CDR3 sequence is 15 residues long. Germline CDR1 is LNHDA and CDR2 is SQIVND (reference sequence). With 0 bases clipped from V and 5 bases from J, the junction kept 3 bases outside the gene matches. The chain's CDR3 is CASSIDGGGHNEQFF. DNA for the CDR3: TGTGCCAGTAGTATAGACGGGGGGGGCCACAATGAGCAGTTCTTC.

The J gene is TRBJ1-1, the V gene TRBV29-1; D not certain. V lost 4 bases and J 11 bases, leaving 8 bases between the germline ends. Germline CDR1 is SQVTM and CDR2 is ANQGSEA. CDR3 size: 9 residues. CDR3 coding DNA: TGCAGCGTTGCCGGGGAGGCTTTCTTT. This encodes CSVAGEAFF.

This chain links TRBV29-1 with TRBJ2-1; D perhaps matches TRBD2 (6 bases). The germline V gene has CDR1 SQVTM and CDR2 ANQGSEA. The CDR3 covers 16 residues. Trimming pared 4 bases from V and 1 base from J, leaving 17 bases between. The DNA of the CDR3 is TGCAGCGTTGTGCCTTCTAGCGCCCGATCCTACAATGAGCAGTTCTTC. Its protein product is CSVVPSSARSYNEQFF.

CDR3 coding DNA: TGTGCCAGTAGTCCAGGGATAAATGAGCAGTTCTTC. Translated, it gives CASSPGINEQFF. The chain is built from TRBV19 and TRBJ2-1; weak D call: TRBD1 (5 bases). Germline CDR1 is LNHDA and CDR2 is SQIVND (reference sequence). Trimming took 5 bases from V and 7 from J, leaving 9 bases between them. The CDR3 runs to 12 residues. The full variable domain, with the rest looked up from reference TRBV19 and TRBJ2-1, is DGGITQSPKYLFRKEGQNVTLSCEQNLNHDAMYWYRQDPGQGLRLIYYSQIVNDFQKGDIAEGYSVSREKKESFPLTVTSAQKNPTAFYLCASSPGINEQFFGPGTRLTVL.

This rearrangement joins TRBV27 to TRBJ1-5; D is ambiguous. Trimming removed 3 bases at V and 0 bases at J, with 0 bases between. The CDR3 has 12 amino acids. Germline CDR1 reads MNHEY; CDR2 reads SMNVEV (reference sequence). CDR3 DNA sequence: TGTGCCAGCAGTTTTAGCAATCAGCCCCAGCATTTT. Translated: CASSFSNQPQHF.